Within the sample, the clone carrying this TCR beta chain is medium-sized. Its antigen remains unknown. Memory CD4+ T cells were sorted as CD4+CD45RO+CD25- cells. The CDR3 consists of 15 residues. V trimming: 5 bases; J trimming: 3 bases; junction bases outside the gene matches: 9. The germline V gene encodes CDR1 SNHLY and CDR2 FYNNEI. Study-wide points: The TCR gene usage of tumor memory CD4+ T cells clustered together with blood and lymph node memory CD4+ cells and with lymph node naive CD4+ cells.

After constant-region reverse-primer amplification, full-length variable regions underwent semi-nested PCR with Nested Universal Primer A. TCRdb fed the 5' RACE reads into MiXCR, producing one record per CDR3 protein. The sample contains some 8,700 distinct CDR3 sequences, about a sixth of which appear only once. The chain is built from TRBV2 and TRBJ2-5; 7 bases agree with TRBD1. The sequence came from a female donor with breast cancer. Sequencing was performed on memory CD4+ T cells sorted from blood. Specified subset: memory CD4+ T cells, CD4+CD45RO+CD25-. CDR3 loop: CASSNRGGVEETQYF. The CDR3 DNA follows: TGTGCCAGCAGTAACAGGGGCGGAGTGGAAGAGACCCAGTACTTC.